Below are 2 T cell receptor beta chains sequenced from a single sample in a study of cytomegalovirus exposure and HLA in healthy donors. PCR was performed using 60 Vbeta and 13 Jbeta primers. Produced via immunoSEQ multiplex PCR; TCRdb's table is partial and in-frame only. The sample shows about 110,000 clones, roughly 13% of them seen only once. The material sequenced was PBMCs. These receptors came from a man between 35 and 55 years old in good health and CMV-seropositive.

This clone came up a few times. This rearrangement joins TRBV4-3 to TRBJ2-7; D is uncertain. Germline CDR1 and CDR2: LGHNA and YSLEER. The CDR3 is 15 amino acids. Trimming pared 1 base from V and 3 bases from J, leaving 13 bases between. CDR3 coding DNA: TGCGCCAGCAGCCAAGGGGTAGGAGAGAGCTACGAGCAGTACTTC. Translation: CASSQGVGESYEQYF.

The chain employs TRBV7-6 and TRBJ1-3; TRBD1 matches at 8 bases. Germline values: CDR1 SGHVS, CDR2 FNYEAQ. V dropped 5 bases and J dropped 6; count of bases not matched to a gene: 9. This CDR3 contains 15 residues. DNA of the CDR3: TGTGCCAGCAGCGTACGCAGGGGGCGAGAAAACACCATATATTTT. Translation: CASSVRRGRENTIYF.